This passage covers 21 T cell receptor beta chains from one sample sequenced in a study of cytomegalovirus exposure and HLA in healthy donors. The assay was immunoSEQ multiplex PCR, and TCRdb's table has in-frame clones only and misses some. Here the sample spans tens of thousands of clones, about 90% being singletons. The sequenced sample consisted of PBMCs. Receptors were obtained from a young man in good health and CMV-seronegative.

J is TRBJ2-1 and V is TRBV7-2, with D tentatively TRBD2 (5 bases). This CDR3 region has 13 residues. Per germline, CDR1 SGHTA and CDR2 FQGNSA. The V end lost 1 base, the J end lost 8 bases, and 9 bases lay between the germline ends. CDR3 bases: TGTGCCAGCAGCTTAGTTTGGCGGGATGAGCAGTTCTTC. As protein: CASSLVWRDEQFF.

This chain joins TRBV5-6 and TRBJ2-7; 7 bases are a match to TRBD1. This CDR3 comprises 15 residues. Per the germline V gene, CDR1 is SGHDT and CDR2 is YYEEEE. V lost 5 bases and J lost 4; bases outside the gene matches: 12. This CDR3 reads CASSSTGQSSYEQYF. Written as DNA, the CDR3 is TGTGCCAGCAGTTCAACGGGACAGTCCTCTTACGAGCAGTACTTC.

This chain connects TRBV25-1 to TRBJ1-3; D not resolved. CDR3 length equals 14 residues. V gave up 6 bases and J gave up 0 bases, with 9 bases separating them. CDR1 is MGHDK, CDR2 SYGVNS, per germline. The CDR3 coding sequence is TGTGCCAGCAGCCCCCCGGGCTCTGGAAACACCATATATTTT. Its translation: CASSPPGSGNTIYF.

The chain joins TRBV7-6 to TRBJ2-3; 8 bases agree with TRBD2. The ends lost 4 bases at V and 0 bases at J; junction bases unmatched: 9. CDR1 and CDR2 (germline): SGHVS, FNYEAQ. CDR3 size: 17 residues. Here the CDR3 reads CASSSHLSGASTDTQYF. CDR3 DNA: TGTGCCAGCAGCTCCCACCTTAGCGGGGCTAGCACAGATACGCAGTATTTT.

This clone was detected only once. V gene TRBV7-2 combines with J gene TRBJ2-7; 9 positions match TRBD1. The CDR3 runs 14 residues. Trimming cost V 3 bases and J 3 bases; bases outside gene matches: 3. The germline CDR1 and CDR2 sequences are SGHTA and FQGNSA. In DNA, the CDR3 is TGTGCCAGCAGCTTTGGGACAGGGAGCTACGAGCAGTACTTC. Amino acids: CASSFGTGSYEQYF.

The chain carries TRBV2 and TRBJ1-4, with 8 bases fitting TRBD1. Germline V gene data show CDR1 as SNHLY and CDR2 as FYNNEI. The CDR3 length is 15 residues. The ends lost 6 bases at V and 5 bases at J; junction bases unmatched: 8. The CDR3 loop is CASRALQGGNEKLFF. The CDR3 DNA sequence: TGTGCCAGCAGAGCGCTACAGGGGGGAAATGAAAAACTGTTTTTT.

The CDR3 sequence is CASSSSRDSYNEQFF. CDR3 coding DNA: TGTGCCAGCAGTTCGTCCCGGGACAGTTACAATGAGCAGTTCTTC. V usage is TRBV6-5 and J usage is TRBJ2-1, with 7 bases fitting TRBD1. V was pared by 4 bases and J by 4 bases, with 7 bases of the junction left unmatched. The CDR3 is 15 amino acids. CDR1 is MNHEY and CDR2 is SVGAGI in the germline V gene.

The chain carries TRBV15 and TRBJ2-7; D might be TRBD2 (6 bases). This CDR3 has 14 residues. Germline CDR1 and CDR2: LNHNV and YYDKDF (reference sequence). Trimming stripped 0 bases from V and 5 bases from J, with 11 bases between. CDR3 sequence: CATSRDPGVNEQYF. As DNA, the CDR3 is TGTGCCACCAGCAGAGATCCGGGGGTGAACGAGCAGTACTTC.

CDR3 in amino acids: CASSLGQGVYNEQFF. The CDR3 DNA reads TGTGCCAGCAGTTTAGGACAGGGGGTCTACAATGAGCAGTTCTTC. J is TRBJ2-1 and V is TRBV27, with 10 bases matching TRBD1. Germline CDR1 MNHEY, CDR2 SMNVEV (reference sequence). V lost 2 bases and J lost 3; bases outside the gene matches: 1. CDR3 length: 15 residues.

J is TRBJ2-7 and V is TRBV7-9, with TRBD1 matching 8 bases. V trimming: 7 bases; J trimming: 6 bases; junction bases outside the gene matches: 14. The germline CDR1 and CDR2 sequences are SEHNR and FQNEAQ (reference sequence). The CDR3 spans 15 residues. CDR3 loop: CASTPGQGTFFEQYF. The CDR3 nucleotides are TGTGCCAGCACCCCCGGACAGGGAACGTTTTTCGAGCAGTACTTC. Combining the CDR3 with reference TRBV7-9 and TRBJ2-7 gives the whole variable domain DTGVSQNPRHKITKRGQNVTFRCDPISEHNRLYWYRQTLGQGPEFLTYFQNEAQLEKSRLLSDRFSAERPKGSFSTLEIQRTEQGDSAMYLCASTPGQGTFFEQYFGPGTRLTVT.

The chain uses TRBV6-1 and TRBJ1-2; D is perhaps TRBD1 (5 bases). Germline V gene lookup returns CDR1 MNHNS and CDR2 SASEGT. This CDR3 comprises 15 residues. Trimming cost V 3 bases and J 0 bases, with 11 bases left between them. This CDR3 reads CASSDWGESNYGYTF. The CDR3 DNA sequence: TGTGCCAGCAGTGATTGGGGGGAGTCTAACTATGGCTACACCTTC.

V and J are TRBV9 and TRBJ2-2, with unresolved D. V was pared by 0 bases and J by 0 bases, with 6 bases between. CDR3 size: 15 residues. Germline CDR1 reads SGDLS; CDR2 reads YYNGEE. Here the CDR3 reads CASSVAQSNTGELFF. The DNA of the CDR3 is TGTGCCAGCAGCGTAGCGCAGTCGAACACCGGGGAGCTGTTTTTT. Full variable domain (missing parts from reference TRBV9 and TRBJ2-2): DSGVTQTPKHLITATGQRVTLRCSPRSGDLSVYWYQQSLDQGLQFLIQYYNGEERAKGNILERFSAQQFPDLHSELNLSSLELGDSALYFCASSVAQSNTGELFFGEGSRLTVL.

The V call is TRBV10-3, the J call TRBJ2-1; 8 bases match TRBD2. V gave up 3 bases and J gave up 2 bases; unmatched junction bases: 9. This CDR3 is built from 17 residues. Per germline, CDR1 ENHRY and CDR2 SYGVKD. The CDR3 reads CAISESSGSFAYNEQFF. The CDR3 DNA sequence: TGTGCCATCAGTGAATCGAGCGGGAGCTTCGCCTACAATGAGCAGTTCTTC.

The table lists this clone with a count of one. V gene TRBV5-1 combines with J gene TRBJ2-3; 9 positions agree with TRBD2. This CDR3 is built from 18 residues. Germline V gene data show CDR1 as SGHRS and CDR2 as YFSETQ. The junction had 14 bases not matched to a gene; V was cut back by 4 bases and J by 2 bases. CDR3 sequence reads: CASSLWESSGGDTDTQYF. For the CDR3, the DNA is TGCGCCAGCAGCCTCTGGGAGAGTAGCGGGGGAGACACAGATACGCAGTATTTT.

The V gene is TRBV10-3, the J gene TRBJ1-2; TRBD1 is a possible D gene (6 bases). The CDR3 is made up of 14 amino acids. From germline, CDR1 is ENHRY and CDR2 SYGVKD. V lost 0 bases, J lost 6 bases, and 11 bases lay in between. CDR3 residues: CAISESFAGDGYTF. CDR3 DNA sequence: TGTGCCATCAGTGAGTCGTTCGCAGGGGATGGCTACACCTTC.

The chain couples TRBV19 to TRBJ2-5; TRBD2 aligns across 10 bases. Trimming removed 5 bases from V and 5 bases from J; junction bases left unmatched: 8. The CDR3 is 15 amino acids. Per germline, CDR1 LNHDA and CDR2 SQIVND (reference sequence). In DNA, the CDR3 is TGTGCCAGTAGTCCACAGCGGGGGGGCGGTGAGACCCAGTACTTC. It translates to CASSPQRGGGETQYF.

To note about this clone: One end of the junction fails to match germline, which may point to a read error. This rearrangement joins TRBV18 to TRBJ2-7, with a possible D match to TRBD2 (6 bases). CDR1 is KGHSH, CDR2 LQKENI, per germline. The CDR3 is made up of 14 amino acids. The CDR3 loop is CASSPRGGSSEQYF. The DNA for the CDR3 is TGTGCCAGCTCACCCCGGGGAGGCTCCTCCGAGCAGTACTTC.

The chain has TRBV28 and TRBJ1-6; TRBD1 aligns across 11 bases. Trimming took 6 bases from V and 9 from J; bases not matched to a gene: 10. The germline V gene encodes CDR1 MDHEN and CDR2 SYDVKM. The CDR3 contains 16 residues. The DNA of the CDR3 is TGTGCCAGCAGCCACCATGGACAGGGGGCTGGTTCACCCCTCCACTTT. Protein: CASSHHGQGAGSPLHF. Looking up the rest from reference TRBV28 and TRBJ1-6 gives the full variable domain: DVKVTQSSRYLVKRTGEKVFLECVQDMDHENMFWYRQDPGLGLRLIYFSYDVKMKEKGDIPEGYSVSREKKERFSLILESASTNQTSMYLCASSHHGQGAGSPLHFGNGTRLTVT.

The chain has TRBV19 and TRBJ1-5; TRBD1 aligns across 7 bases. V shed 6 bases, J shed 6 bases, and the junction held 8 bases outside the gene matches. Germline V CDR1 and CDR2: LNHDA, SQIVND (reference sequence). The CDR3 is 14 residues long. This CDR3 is CASSTDRESQPQHF. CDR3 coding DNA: TGTGCCAGTAGCACCGACAGGGAGTCTCAGCCCCAGCATTTT.

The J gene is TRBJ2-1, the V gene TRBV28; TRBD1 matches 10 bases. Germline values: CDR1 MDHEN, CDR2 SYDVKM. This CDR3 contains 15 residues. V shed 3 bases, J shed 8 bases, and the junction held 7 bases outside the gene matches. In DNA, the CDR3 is TGTGCCAGCAGTTTGGGGGGACAGGGGTATGATGAGCAGTTCTTC. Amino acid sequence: CASSLGGQGYDEQFF.

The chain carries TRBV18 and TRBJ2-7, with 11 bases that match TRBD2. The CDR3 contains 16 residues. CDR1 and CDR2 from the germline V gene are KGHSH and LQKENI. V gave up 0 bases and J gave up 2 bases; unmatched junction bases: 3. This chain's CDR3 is CASSPPLAGAAYEQYF. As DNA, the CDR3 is TGTGCCAGCTCACCACCACTAGCGGGGGCCGCCTACGAGCAGTACTTC.